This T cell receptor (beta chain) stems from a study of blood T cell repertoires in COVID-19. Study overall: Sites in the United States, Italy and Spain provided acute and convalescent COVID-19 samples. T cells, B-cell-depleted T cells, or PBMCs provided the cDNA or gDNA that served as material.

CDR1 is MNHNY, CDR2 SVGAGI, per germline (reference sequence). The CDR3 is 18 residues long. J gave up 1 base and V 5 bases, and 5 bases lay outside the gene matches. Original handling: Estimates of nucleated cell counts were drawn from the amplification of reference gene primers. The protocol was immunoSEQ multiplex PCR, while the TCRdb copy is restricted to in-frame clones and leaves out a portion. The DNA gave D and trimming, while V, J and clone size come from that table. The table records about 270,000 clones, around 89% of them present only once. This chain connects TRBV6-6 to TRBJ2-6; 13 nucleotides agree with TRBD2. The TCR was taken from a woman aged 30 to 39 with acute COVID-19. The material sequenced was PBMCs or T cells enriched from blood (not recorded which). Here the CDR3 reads CASSPLGLAGSGANVLTF. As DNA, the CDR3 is TGTGCCAGCAGTCCCCTGGGACTAGCGGGATCTGGGGCCAACGTCCTGACTTTC.